What follows describes a single T cell receptor (beta chain). As yet, its antigen is unknown. Germline trimming cut 0 bases from V and 5 bases from J; bases unmatched to any gene: 9. Germline CDR1 and CDR2: MGHDK and SYGVNS. CDR3 size: 17 residues. The sample belongs to a study of cytomegalovirus exposure and HLA in healthy donors. Across the study: A prior study identified 100 million to 130 million unique TCR beta sequences from about 179 million T cells. Most genotyped donors, approximately 77% of 350 to 500, had Caucasian-associated genetic ancestry. Study-level points and caveats: Cytomegalovirus association was listed for 170 or so TCR beta chains. Several of the most significant clusters were apparently associated with common viral pathogens in a later analysis.

PCR involved 60 Vbeta and 13 Jbeta primers. The assay was immunoSEQ multiplex PCR, and TCRdb's table has in-frame clones only and misses some. Here the sample spans about 160,000 clones, 70% to 80% being singletons. The origin of this receptor is a man under 40 in good health and CMV-seronegative. This chain joins TRBV25-1 and TRBJ2-2, with 7 bases aligning to TRBD1. Sequenced input: PBMCs. Here the CDR3 DNA reads TGTGCCAGCAGTGAATATTTCCAGGGGGAGAGTACCGGGGAGCTGTTTTTT. It specifies CASSEYFQGESTGELFF.